The entry that follows covers one TCR beta chain sequence. The Seattle patients, enrolled during active infection, were followed longitudinally. This entry comes from a study of blood T cell repertoires in COVID-19. Study summary: Samples of COVID-19 (acute and convalescent) were obtained from the United States, Italy and Spain.

The CDR3 consists of 14 residues. Trimming at V came to 5 bases and at J to 5 bases, leaving 5 bases not matched to a gene. Germline V gives CDR1 SNHLY, CDR2 FYNNEI. Original methodology: From reference gene primer amplification, estimates of nucleated cell counts were derived. Assay used: immunoSEQ multiplex PCR; TCRdb lists only in-frame clones, some missing. V, J and clone size were drawn from that table, and D and trimming were deduced from the DNA. The repertoire holds approximately 290,000 clones, roughly 84% seen once, with approximately 15% in the top ten. The TCR originated in a person aged 70 to 80 with COVID-19, enrolled during active disease. The chain recombines TRBV2 with TRBJ2-1; 8 positions agree with TRBD1. The sequenced sample consisted of peripheral blood. Here the CDR3 DNA reads TGTGCCAGCAGTCGACAGGGGCGAAACAATGAGCAGTTCTTC. It encodes CASSRQGRNNEQFF. Drawing the rest from reference TRBV2 and TRBJ2-1, the complete variable domain is EPEVTQTPSHQVTQMGQEVILRCVPISNHLYFYWYRQILGQKVEFLVSFYNNEISEKSEIFDDQFSVERPDGSNFTLKIRSTKLEDSAMYFCASSRQGRNNEQFFGPGTRLTVL.